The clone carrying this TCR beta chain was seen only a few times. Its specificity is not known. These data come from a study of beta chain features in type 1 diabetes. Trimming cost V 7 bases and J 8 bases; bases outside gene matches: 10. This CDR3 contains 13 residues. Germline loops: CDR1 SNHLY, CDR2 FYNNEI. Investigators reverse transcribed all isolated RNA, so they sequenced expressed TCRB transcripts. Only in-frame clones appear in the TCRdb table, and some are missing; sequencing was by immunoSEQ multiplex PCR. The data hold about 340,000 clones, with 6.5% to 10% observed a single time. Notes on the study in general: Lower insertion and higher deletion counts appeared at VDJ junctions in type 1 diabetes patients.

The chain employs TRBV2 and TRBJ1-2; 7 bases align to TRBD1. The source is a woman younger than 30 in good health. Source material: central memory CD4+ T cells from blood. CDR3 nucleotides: TGTGCCAGCACACGGACAGGAGGGGGCGGCTACACCTTC. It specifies CASTRTGGGGYTF.